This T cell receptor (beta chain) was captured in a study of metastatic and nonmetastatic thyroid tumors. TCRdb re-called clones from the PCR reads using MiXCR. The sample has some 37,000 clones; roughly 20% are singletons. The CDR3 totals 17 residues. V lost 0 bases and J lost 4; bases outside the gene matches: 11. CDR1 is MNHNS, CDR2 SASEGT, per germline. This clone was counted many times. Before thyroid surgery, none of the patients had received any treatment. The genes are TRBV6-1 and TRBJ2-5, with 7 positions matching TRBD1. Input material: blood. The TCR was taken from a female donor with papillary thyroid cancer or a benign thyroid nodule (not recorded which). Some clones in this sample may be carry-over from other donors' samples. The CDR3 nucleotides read TGTGCCAGCAGTGAAGCTTTCTTAGGGGGCAAGGGAGAGACCCAGTACTTC. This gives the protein CASSEAFLGGKGETQYF.